The 20 T cell receptor beta chains below all came from one sample that was sequenced in a study of T-cell reconstitution after alpha-beta-depleted transplantation in children. Unique molecular identifiers tagged the TCRbeta library. One entry per CDR3 protein results from TCRdb running MiXCR on the PCR reads. Among about 58,000 distinct CDR3 sequences listed, 44% were seen once. This material consisted of PBMCs, mostly from graft donor cells, taken 360 days after TCRalphabeta/CD19-depleted stem cell transplant. These receptors were taken from a male patient between 10 and 17 years old who had a stem cell transplant for acute lymphoblastic leukemia, so the T cells may come from the graft donor.

The chain has TRBV10-3 and TRBJ2-7; no reliable D call. Germline loops: CDR1 ENHRY, CDR2 SYGVKD. V gave up 4 bases and J gave up 4 bases, with 8 bases separating them. The CDR3 contains 12 residues. CDR3 residues: CAISAFRYEQYF. CDR3 DNA sequence: TGTGCCATCAGTGCCTTCAGGTACGAGCAGTACTTC.

A few counts support this clonotype. The V and J genes are TRBV2 and TRBJ2-7; the match to TRBD1 covers 9 bases. J gave up 1 base and V 7 bases, and 2 bases lay outside the gene matches. The CDR3 totals 13 residues. The germline CDR1 and CDR2 sequences are SNHLY and FYNNEI. The CDR3 region is CASTGTGSYEQYF. CDR3 coding DNA: TGTGCCAGCACTGGGACAGGGTCCTACGAGCAGTACTTC.

This clonotype was picked up a small number of times. J is TRBJ1-5 and V is TRBV5-1, with D perhaps matching TRBD1 (5 bases). CDR3 length equals 15 residues. Germline values: CDR1 SGHRS, CDR2 YFSETQ. Trimming stripped 0 bases from V and 5 bases from J, with 12 bases between. For the CDR3, the DNA is TGCGCCAGCAGCTTGGATGGGGGGACTTATCAGCCCCAGCATTTT. It is translated as CASSLDGGTYQPQHF.

CDR3 in amino acids: CASSLEGRSYNEQFF. CDR3 DNA: TGTGCCAGCAGCTTAGAGGGCAGATCCTACAATGAGCAGTTCTTC. The rearrangement links TRBV7-9 to TRBJ2-1; unclear D gene. V was cut by 1 base and J by 1 base, with 8 bases left in between. Germline lookup yields CDR1 SEHNR and CDR2 FQNEAQ (reference sequence). The CDR3 is made up of 15 amino acids.

The chain couples TRBV9 to TRBJ2-3; TRBD2 aligns across 10 bases. The V and J ends lost 3 bases and 6 bases, in that order; junction bases with no gene match: 4. The germline CDR1 and CDR2 sequences are SGDLS and YYNGEE. The CDR3 is made up of 14 amino acids. CDR3 nucleotides: TGTGCCAGCAGCGCCAGCGGGAGGGCCGATACGCAGTATTTT. As protein: CASSASGRADTQYF.

The chain is built from TRBV7-3 and TRBJ2-5; TRBD1 might be the D (5 bases). CDR3 size: 16 residues. Between the trimmed V and J ends, which lost 2 bases and 5 bases, there was a span of 18 bases. CDR1 SGHTA and CDR2 FQGTGA come from the germline V gene. DNA for the CDR3: TGTGCCAGCAGCTTAGGGGCCAGGACCCCCAGGGAGACCCAGTACTTC. Residues: CASSLGARTPRETQYF.

This rearrangement joins TRBV18 to TRBJ2-7; D is unclear. CDR3 length equals 13 residues. Between the trimmed V and J ends, which lost 1 base and 3 bases, there was a span of 7 bases. Per germline, CDR1 KGHSH and CDR2 LQKENI. Here the CDR3 reads CASSPHDGYEQYF. The CDR3 DNA sequence: TGTGCCAGCTCACCACACGACGGCTACGAGCAGTACTTC.

This chain links TRBV7-8 with TRBJ1-3; possible D gene TRBD1, 5 bases. CDR1 and CDR2 from the germline V gene are SGHVS and FQNEAQ. This CDR3 spans 15 amino acids. V was trimmed by 3 bases and J by 3 bases, leaving 12 bases between them. The CDR3 loop is CASSLGGAGGNTIYF. The CDR3 nucleotides are TGTGCCAGCAGCTTGGGAGGGGCAGGTGGAAACACCATATATTTT.

CDR3 protein: CASSWPAGTEAFF. CDR3 sequence (DNA): TGTGCCAGCAGTTGGCCGGCGGGCACTGAAGCTTTCTTT. The rearrangement uses TRBV7-8 and TRBJ1-1; D is undetermined. The germline gives CDR1 SGHVS, CDR2 FQNEAQ. This CDR3 has 13 residues. The V gene lost 6 bases and the J gene lost 4 bases, with 12 bases spanning the gap.

The chain joins TRBV5-1 to TRBJ2-7; D unresolved. Germline V CDR1 and CDR2: SGHRS, YFSETQ. This CDR3 spans 14 amino acids. V was clipped by 3 bases and J by 4 bases, with 14 bases between them. The CDR3 is CASSSGPGIYEQYF. The DNA of the CDR3 is TGCGCCAGCAGCTCCGGTCCTGGAATTTACGAGCAGTACTTC.

The sample holds one count of this clonotype. The rearrangement uses TRBV6-2 or TRBV6-3 and TRBJ1-5; D is possibly TRBD1 (5 bases). Germline V gives CDR1 MNHEY, CDR2 SVGEGT. Between the trimmed V and J ends, which lost 5 bases and 6 bases, there was a span of 11 bases. This CDR3 is built from 13 residues. In nucleotides, the CDR3 is TGTGCCAGCAGTGGACAATTCGGTCAGCCCCAGCATTTT. Amino acid sequence: CASSGQFGQPQHF.

This clonotype was seen a few times. The chain couples TRBV10-3 to TRBJ2-2; no definite D call. This CDR3 contains 11 residues. With 6 bases removed from V and 3 bases from J, the gap between germline ends came to 2 bases. CDR1 and CDR2 from the germline V gene are ENHRY and SYGVKD. The CDR3 loop reads CAIRDTGELFF. In DNA form, the CDR3 reads TGTGCCATCAGGGACACCGGGGAGCTGTTTTTT.

This clonotype was observed a single time. This chain joins TRBV4-3 and TRBJ2-7; D call uncertain. Deletions cut 1 base from V and 5 bases from J, with 12 bases between. This CDR3 has 14 amino acids. Germline V gene data show CDR1 as LGHNA and CDR2 as YSLEER. CDR3 residues: CASSQGPGEHEQYF. The CDR3 DNA is TGCGCCAGCAGCCAAGGTCCTGGAGAACACGAGCAGTACTTC.

The V gene is TRBV4-1, the J gene TRBJ2-2; 9 bases line up with TRBD2. J was trimmed by 5 bases and V by 1 base; bases with no gene match: 2. Germline V gives CDR1 MGHRA, CDR2 YSYEKL. CDR3 size: 15 residues. The CDR3: CASSQGAGGTGELFF. The CDR3 nucleotides are TGCGCCAGCAGCCAAGGAGCGGGAGGTACCGGGGAGCTGTTTTTT.

The chain has TRBV7-9 and TRBJ2-1; D is perhaps TRBD2 (5 bases). Trimming pared 3 bases from V and 10 bases from J, leaving 7 bases between. The CDR3 covers 11 residues. Germline V gene sequence: CDR1 SEHNR, CDR2 FQNEAQ (reference sequence). The CDR3 bases are TGTGCCAGCAGCTTTGGGGAGGAGCAGTTCTTC. This sequence encodes CASSFGEEQFF.

J is TRBJ2-5 and V is TRBV20-1; 9 positions agree with TRBD2. The J segment lost 4 bases and the V segment lost 1 base, leaving 4 bases of the junction unmatched. This CDR3 spans 14 amino acids. Germline CDR1 is DFQATT and CDR2 is SNEGSKA (reference sequence). The CDR3 spells CSARAASGVETQYF. DNA for the CDR3: TGCAGTGCTAGAGCGGCTAGCGGGGTAGAGACCCAGTACTTC.

This clonotype was seen a single time. The V call is TRBV4-1, the J call TRBJ2-1, with TRBD1 identical over 9 bases. Trimming removed 0 bases from V and 4 bases from J; junction bases left unmatched: 7. There are 17 residues in the CDR3. CDR1 MGHRA and CDR2 YSYEKL come from the germline V gene. The CDR3 region has the DNA TGCGCCAGCAGCCAAGACCCCCTCGGGACAGGGTACAATGAGCAGTTCTTC. The encoded protein is CASSQDPLGTGYNEQFF.

The chain joins TRBV4-1 to TRBJ2-5, with D tentatively TRBD2 (6 bases). Germline V gene lookup returns CDR1 MGHRA and CDR2 YSYEKL. V was clipped by 3 bases and J by 4 bases, with 12 bases between them. The length of the CDR3 is 14 residues. CDR3 protein: CASSQIGGSETQYF. The CDR3 DNA follows: TGCGCCAGCAGCCAGATCGGGGGTTCAGAGACCCAGTACTTC.

The chain combines TRBV7-2 with TRBJ2-1; TRBD2 aligns across 7 bases. The V segment lost 0 bases and the J segment 1 base; nucleotides outside the gene matches: 6. The CDR3 has 17 residues. Germline loops: CDR1 SGHTA, CDR2 FQGNSA. DNA for the CDR3: TGTGCCAGCAGCTTAGCTGGGGGGGGAATTTCCTACAATGAGCAGTTCTTC. Translating it yields CASSLAGGGISYNEQFF.

The CDR3 bases are TGTGCCAGCAGTTCCCCAGGACAGGGTGAGAATCAGCCCCAGCATTTT. As protein: CASSSPGQGENQPQHF. V usage is TRBV28 and J usage is TRBJ1-5, with 8 bases fitting TRBD1. Germline trimming cut 4 bases from V and 4 bases from J; bases unmatched to any gene: 9. Germline assignment: CDR1 MDHEN and CDR2 SYDVKM. The CDR3 consists of 16 residues. The variable domain in full, completed from reference TRBV28 and TRBJ1-5, reads DVKVTQSSRYLVKRTGEKVFLECVQDMDHENMFWYRQDPGLGLRLIYFSYDVKMKEKGDIPEGYSVSREKKERFSLILESASTNQTSMYLCASSSPGQGENQPQHFGDGTRLSIL.